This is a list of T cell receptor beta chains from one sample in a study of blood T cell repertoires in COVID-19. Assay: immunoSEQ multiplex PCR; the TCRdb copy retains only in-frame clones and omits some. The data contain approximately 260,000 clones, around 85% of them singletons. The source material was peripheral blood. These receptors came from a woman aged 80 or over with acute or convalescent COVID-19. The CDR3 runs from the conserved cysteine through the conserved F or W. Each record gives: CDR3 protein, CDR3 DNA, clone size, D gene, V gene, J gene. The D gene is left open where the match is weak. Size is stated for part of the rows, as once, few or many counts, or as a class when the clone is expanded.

CASSLYPGGASGSPLHF	TGTGCCAGCAGCTTATACCCAGGGGGCGCTTCGGGTTCACCCCTCCACTTT	NA	TRBD1	TRBV7-2	TRBJ1-6
CASSYDRVGGNTIYF	TGTGCCAGCAGCTACGACAGGGTGGGAGGAAACACCATATATTTT	few	TRBD1	TRBV5-6	TRBJ1-3
CASSRSGGAQYEQFF	TGTGCCAGCAGCCGTTCCGGGGGGGCACAGTATGAGCAGTTCTTC	few	TRBD2	TRBV3-1/TRBV3-2	TRBJ2-1
CASSGGLAGGIYNEQFF	TGTGCCAGCAGCGGAGGACTAGCGGGGGGGATTTACAATGAGCAGTTCTTC	NA	TRBD2	TRBV5-6	TRBJ2-1
CSASVQGYQPQHF	TGCAGTGCTAGTGTACAGGGCTATCAGCCCCAGCATTTT	few	NA	TRBV20-1	TRBJ1-5
CASTQNGGASYEQYF	TGTGCCAGCACGCAAAACGGGGGGGCCTCCTACGAGCAGTACTTC	NA	TRBD2	TRBV27	TRBJ2-7
CASSRGGATDTQYF	TGTGCCAGTAGTAGAGGAGGGGCCACAGATACGCAGTATTTT	once	NA	TRBV19	TRBJ2-3
CAISEPSQTGAGETQYF	TGTGCCATCAGTGAGCCCTCTCAGACAGGGGCGGGAGAGACCCAGTACTTC	NA	TRBD1	TRBV10-3	TRBJ2-5
CASSLEVRGWETQYF	TGTGCCAGCAGCTTGGAGGTGCGGGGCTGGGAGACCCAGTACTTC	NA	NA	TRBV5-6	TRBJ2-5
CASTLGGGTGELFF	TGTGCCAGCACCCTCGGGGGGGGCACCGGGGAGCTGTTTTTT	NA	TRBD2	TRBV7-9	TRBJ2-2
CASKRGGGYTEAFF	TGTGCCAGCAAGAGAGGGGGGGGCTACACTGAAGCTTTCTTT	NA	NA	TRBV6-5	TRBJ1-1
CASSLGHSSSYEQYF	TGTGCCAGCAGTCTCGGACATTCTAGCTCCTACGAGCAGTACTTC	NA	NA	TRBV28	TRBJ2-7
CAWSSTGVGRSEAFF	TGTGCCTGGAGTTCAACAGGGGTGGGGAGGTCTGAAGCTTTCTTT	NA	TRBD1	TRBV30	TRBJ1-1
CASSLDFVSPLHF	TGTGCCAGCAGCCTCGACTTCGTTTCACCCCTCCACTTT	NA	NA	TRBV9	TRBJ1-6
CSGGGGNEQFF	TGCAGCGGTGGGGGGGGTAATGAGCAGTTCTTC	NA	TRBD2	TRBV29-1	TRBJ2-1
CASTLRGTGANVLTF	TGTGCCAGCACCTTAAGGGGCACTGGGGCCAACGTCCTGACTTTC	NA	NA	TRBV27	TRBJ2-6
CASSHNGYEQYF	TGTGCCAGCAGCCATAACGGCTACGAGCAGTACTTC	NA	NA	TRBV3-1/TRBV3-2	TRBJ2-7
CASSQGQGGNQPQHF	TGTGCCAGCAGCCAGGGACAGGGAGGCAATCAGCCCCAGCATTTT	NA	TRBD1	TRBV4-2	TRBJ1-5
CASSTGTEAFF	TGTGCCAGCAGTACAGGCACTGAAGCTTTCTTT	NA	NA	TRBV6-4	TRBJ1-1